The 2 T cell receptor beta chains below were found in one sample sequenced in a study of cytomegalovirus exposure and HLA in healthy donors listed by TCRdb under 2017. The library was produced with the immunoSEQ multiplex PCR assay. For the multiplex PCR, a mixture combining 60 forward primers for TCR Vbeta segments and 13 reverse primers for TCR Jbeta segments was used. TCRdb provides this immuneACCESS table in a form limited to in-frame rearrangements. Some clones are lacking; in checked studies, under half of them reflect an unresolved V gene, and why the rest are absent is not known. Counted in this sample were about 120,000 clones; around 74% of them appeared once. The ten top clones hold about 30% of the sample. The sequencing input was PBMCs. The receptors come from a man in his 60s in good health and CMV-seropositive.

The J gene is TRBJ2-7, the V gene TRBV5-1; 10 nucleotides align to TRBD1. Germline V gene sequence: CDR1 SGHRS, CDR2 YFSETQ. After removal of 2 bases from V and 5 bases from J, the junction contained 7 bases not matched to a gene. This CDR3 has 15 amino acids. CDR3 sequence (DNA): TGCGCCAGCAGCTTTGCCGGGACAGGGGTCGACGAGCAGTACTTC. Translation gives CASSFAGTGVDEQYF.

The CDR3 region is CAISEGQVLEETQYF. CDR3 DNA sequence: TGTGCCATCAGTGAAGGACAGGTTCTTGAAGAGACCCAGTACTTC. The chain has TRBV10-3 and TRBJ2-5, with 7 positions matching TRBD1. The CDR3 covers 15 residues. Trimming at V came to 3 bases and at J to 3 bases, leaving 7 bases not matched to a gene. Per germline, CDR1 ENHRY and CDR2 SYGVKD.